This T cell receptor beta chain was recorded in a study of control samples from healthy donors and cancer patients. The CDR3 sequence is 15 residues long. Germline V CDR1 and CDR2: SGDLS, YYNGEE. The junction had 8 bases not matched to a gene; V was cut back by 4 bases and J by 3 bases. TCRdb keeps only in-frame clones here, not all; method: immunoSEQ multiplex PCR. This table has 150,000 to 200,000 clones, approximately 86% appearing once. What was sequenced was blood. This clonotype was obtained from a man younger than 30 in good health. The chain is built from TRBV9 and TRBJ1-2; 8 positions agree with TRBD1. The CDR3 DNA follows: TGTGCCAGCAGCATCCAAGTACAGGGGGACTATGGCTACACCTTC. This translates into CASSIQVQGDYGYTF. Full variable domain (remainder filled in from reference TRBV9 and TRBJ1-2): DSGVTQTPKHLITATGQRVTLRCSPRSGDLSVYWYQQSLDQGLQFLIQYYNGEERAKGNILERFSAQQFPDLHSELNLSSLELGDSALYFCASSIQVQGDYGYTFGSGTRLTVV.